The rows below give T cell receptor beta chains drawn from one sample of a study of CD8+ T cells in alopecia areata. The protocol was immunoSEQ multiplex PCR, while the TCRdb copy is restricted to in-frame clones and leaves out a portion. This table holds roughly 59,000 clones, approximately 46% found once. The source was CD8+ T cells sorted from blood, collected at week 0. These receptors all stem from a human donor with alopecia areata. CDR3s leave out the opening cysteine and the closing phenylalanine or tryptophan. Fields, in order: V gene, clone size, J gene, CDR3 protein. For some rows the clone size is stated as once, few or many, or as a class when expanded; others skip it.

V: TRBV9
size: NA
J: TRBJ2-5
CDR3: ASSVDSYQETQY

V: TRBV9
size: NA
J: TRBJ2-7
CDR3: ASSGGGTNYYEQY

V: TRBV29-1
size: NA
J: TRBJ1-2
CDR3: SVDRGYT

V: TRBV4-1
size: NA
J: TRBJ2-1
CDR3: ASSHASGSLLNEQF

V: TRBV27
size: once
J: TRBJ2-7
CDR3: ASNPRGRAYEQY

V: TRBV7-9
size: NA
J: TRBJ2-1
CDR3: ASSSTPSGGSYNEQF

V: TRBV27
size: NA
J: TRBJ2-1
CDR3: ASSPSGRPDNEQF

V: TRBV4-1
size: medium-sized
J: TRBJ2-2
CDR3: ASSQEDRNGVGELF

V: TRBV28
size: few
J: TRBJ2-7
CDR3: ASMRGSSYEQY

V: TRBV29-1
size: once
J: TRBJ2-3
CDR3: SVSGPLDTQY

V: TRBV29-1
size: few
J: TRBJ1-2
CDR3: SVASGGYT

V: TRBV19
size: NA
J: TRBJ2-7
CDR3: ASSRVAGEQY

V: TRBV29-1
size: NA
J: TRBJ1-2
CDR3: SARGLYGYT